The table lists the clone carrying this TCR beta chain with many counts. Its antigen remains unidentified. This record belongs to a study of T cells in Graves' hyperthyroidism and ophthalmopathy. General observations from the study: Most thyroid-expanded clonotypes above 0.001 were also found in blood.

Germline V gives CDR1 SGHTA, CDR2 FQGTGA. The V end was cut by 2 bases, the J end by 11 bases, with 13 bases between. The CDR3 is 13 amino acids. From RNA transcripts, TCR beta CDR3 regions were amplified. With the HTBI primer set, the TCR CDR3 went through a first round of RT-PCR. TCRdb re-analysed the multiplex PCR reads in MiXCR, keeping a single row per CDR3 protein. The sample carries 300,000 to 450,000 distinct CDR3 sequences, 15% recorded once. A lack of ophthalmopathy progression within 18 months defined stable Graves' hyperthyroidism. Fresh peripheral blood, roughly 10 ml, was the source of the PBMCs.

The rearrangement uses TRBV7-3 and TRBJ2-1, with D unresolved. This TCR came from a woman aged 25 to 39 with Graves' hyperthyroidism. Source material: blood. CDR3 amino acids: CASSLGPAEQQFF. The CDR3 DNA follows: TGTGCCAGCAGCTTAGGGCCAGCCGAACAGCAGTTCTTC. The whole variable domain, filled in from reference TRBV7-3 and TRBJ2-1, reads GAGVSQTPSNKVTEKGKYVELRCDPISGHTALYWYRQSLGQGPEFLIYFQGTGAADDSGLPNDRFFAVRPEGSVSTLKIQRTERGDSAVYLCASSLGPAEQQFFGPGTRLTVL.